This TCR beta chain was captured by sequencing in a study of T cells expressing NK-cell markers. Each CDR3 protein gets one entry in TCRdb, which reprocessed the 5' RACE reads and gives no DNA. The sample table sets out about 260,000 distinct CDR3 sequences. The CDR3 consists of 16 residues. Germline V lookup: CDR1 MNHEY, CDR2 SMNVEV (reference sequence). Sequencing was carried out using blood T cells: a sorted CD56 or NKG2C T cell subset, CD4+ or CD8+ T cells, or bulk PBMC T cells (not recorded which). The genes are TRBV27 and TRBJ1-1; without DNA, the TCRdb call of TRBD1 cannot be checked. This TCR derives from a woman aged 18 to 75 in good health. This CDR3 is CASSLPPGTGNTEAFF.